The present entry profiles one TCR beta chain with its context. Its antigen is still unknown. MiXCR was run by TCRdb on the 5' RACE reads, yielding one entry per CDR3 protein. The sample shows approximately 110,000 distinct CDR3 sequences, about 25% of them seen only once. The data derive from a study of CD8 T cells in ankylosing spondylitis. CDR3 length: 13 amino acids. V shed 1 base and J shed 7 bases, with 11 bases lying between them. The V gene's germline CDR1 is SNHLY and CDR2 FYNNEI. Overall study findings and caveats: Reports say disease-linked clones showed up significantly more in matched ankylosing spondylitis synovial fluid. Made up of 7 to 9 highly homologous variants, a TCR beta motif appeared characteristic of ankylosing spondylitis blood. A CD8+ phenotype characterized the disease-linked clones, which were relatively rare in peripheral blood.

The chain combines TRBV2 with TRBJ2-7, with no clear D. The receptor was isolated from a male donor with ankylosing spondylitis. The sequenced sample consisted of synovial fluid, either unsorted or a sorted T cell fraction (not recorded which). DNA of the CDR3: TGTGCCAGCAGTGAAGTTGGGTCCTTGGAGCAGTACGTC. It specifies CASSEVGSLEQYV.